These T cell receptor beta chains were read from a single sample in a study of blood T cell repertoires in COVID-19. Sequencing used immunoSEQ multiplex PCR; TCRdb keeps in-frame clones, though not all of them. In the table there are roughly 86,000 clones, roughly nine tenths of which are singletons. Sequences were obtained from peripheral blood. The receptors stem from a man in his fifties or sixties with active or convalescent COVID-19. CDR3s include the opening cysteine and the closing phenylalanine or tryptophan. Fields, in order: CDR3 DNA, CDR3 protein, clone size, D gene, V gene, CDR3 length, J gene. The D gene is left open where the match is weak. The listing skips clone size in some rows; elsewhere it reads once, few, many or a size class.

CDR3 DNA: TGTGCCAGCAGTTTCCGCAGGGGTGGGGAGACCCAGTACTTC
CDR3 protein: CASSFRRGGETQYF
clone size: NA
D gene: NA
V gene: TRBV28
CDR3 length: 14
J gene: TRBJ2-5

CDR3 DNA: TGTGCCAGCAGCCGCGGACAGAATTATGGCTACACCTTC
CDR3 protein: CASSRGQNYGYTF
clone size: NA
D gene: NA
V gene: TRBV27
CDR3 length: 13
J gene: TRBJ1-2

CDR3 DNA: TGTGCCAGCAGTTGGACCAAACAGGGCACTGAAGCTTTCTTT
CDR3 protein: CASSWTKQGTEAFF
clone size: NA
D gene: NA
V gene: TRBV28
CDR3 length: 14
J gene: TRBJ1-1

CDR3 DNA: TGTGCCAGCAGTTTAGAGGGGAACACCATATATTTT
CDR3 protein: CASSLEGNTIYF
clone size: NA
D gene: NA
V gene: TRBV12-3/TRBV12-4
CDR3 length: 12
J gene: TRBJ1-3

CDR3 DNA: TGTGCCAGCAGCCTCCAGGGCAGGGACACTGAAGCTTTCTTT
CDR3 protein: CASSLQGRDTEAFF
clone size: NA
D gene: NA
V gene: TRBV5-8
CDR3 length: 14
J gene: TRBJ1-1

CDR3 DNA: TGCAGCGCCCGGTCGTTGAACACTGAAGCTTTCTTT
CDR3 protein: CSARSLNTEAFF
clone size: NA
D gene: NA
V gene: TRBV29-1
CDR3 length: 12
J gene: TRBJ1-1

CDR3 DNA: TGTGCCAGCAGCGCTACAGGGTCTAGCACAGATACGCAGTATTTT
CDR3 protein: CASSATGSSTDTQYF
clone size: NA
D gene: NA
V gene: TRBV9
CDR3 length: 15
J gene: TRBJ2-3

CDR3 DNA: TGTGCCAGTAGGTTACCGGGACAGGGGATCGAAAAACTGTTTTTT
CDR3 protein: CASRLPGQGIEKLFF
clone size: NA
D gene: TRBD1
V gene: TRBV19
CDR3 length: 15
J gene: TRBJ1-4

CDR3 DNA: TGTGCCAGCAGCAAGGACAGGGTAGGGGAAAAACTGTTTTTT
CDR3 protein: CASSKDRVGEKLFF
clone size: NA
D gene: TRBD1
V gene: TRBV7-9
CDR3 length: 14
J gene: TRBJ1-4

CDR3 DNA: TGTGCCAGCAGCCCCGGACTAGCGGGGGGTGGGGAGCTGTTTTTT
CDR3 protein: CASSPGLAGGGELFF
clone size: once
D gene: TRBD2
V gene: TRBV5-4
CDR3 length: 15
J gene: TRBJ2-2

CDR3 DNA: TGTGCCAGCTCGCCCCGACAGGGGGGCGATGAAGCTTTCTTT
CDR3 protein: CASSPRQGGDEAFF
clone size: NA
D gene: TRBD1
V gene: TRBV18
CDR3 length: 14
J gene: TRBJ1-1

CDR3 DNA: TGTGCCAGCAGGGGACAGAGCACAGATACGCAGTATTTT
CDR3 protein: CASRGQSTDTQYF
clone size: NA
D gene: TRBD1
V gene: TRBV2
CDR3 length: 13
J gene: TRBJ2-3

CDR3 DNA: TGTGCCAGCAGTACTACGAGAAACACTGAAGCTTTCTTT
CDR3 protein: CASSTTRNTEAFF
clone size: NA
D gene: NA
V gene: TRBV6-4
CDR3 length: 13
J gene: TRBJ1-1

CDR3 DNA: TGTGCCAGCAGCCGACAGGGGGACGGTGAAAAACTGTTTTTT
CDR3 protein: CASSRQGDGEKLFF
clone size: NA
D gene: TRBD1
V gene: TRBV11-2
CDR3 length: 14
J gene: TRBJ1-4

CDR3 DNA: TGTGCCAGTAGTATGTCAGTCTCACCCCTCCACTTT
CDR3 protein: CASSMSVSPLHF
clone size: few
D gene: NA
V gene: TRBV19
CDR3 length: 12
J gene: TRBJ1-6

CDR3 DNA: TGTGCCAGCAGTCGCCTGGGGCCCGGTCAGCCCCAGCATTTT
CDR3 protein: CASSRLGPGQPQHF
clone size: once
D gene: NA
V gene: TRBV6-6
CDR3 length: 14
J gene: TRBJ1-5

CDR3 DNA: TGTGCCAGCAGCCAAGAGATCGGGGGGCCGTTTGGAAACACCATATATTTT
CDR3 protein: CASSQEIGGPFGNTIYF
clone size: NA
D gene: NA
V gene: TRBV3-1/TRBV3-2
CDR3 length: 17
J gene: TRBJ1-3